This T cell receptor beta chain was sequenced for a study of response to subunit inactivated influenza vaccine. Study observations and caveats: Each seasonal influenza vaccination, the authors suggested, recruits few new T cells.

V was pared by 3 bases and J by 5 bases, with 17 bases between. CDR1 is SGHRS, CDR2 YFSETQ, per germline. This CDR3 comprises 15 residues. MiXCR was run by TCRdb on the RT-PCR reads, yielding one entry per CDR3 protein. The sample carries 500,000 to 600,000 distinct CDR3 sequences, 15% to 20% recorded once. For this clonotype: The antigen is unknown.

The chain couples TRBV5-1 to TRBJ2-5; D is perhaps TRBD2 (6 bases). The sample here was CD4+ T cells sorted from PBMCs, taken 23 to 25 months after vaccination. The sequence came from a man between 50 and 70 years old who received an inactivated influenza vaccine. The CDR3 reads CASSYLGLSGETQYF. Here the CDR3 DNA reads TGCGCCAGCAGCTACCTGGGACTCAGCGGGGAGACCCAGTACTTC.